The entry below gives a single TCR beta chain sequence along with its context. What it recognizes is unknown. Once RNA had been extracted, it was reverse transcribed into cDNA to act as the sequencing template. Sequencing was performed with immunoSEQ multiplex PCR; in TCRdb, only in-frame clones are kept and a portion is missing. The sample has roughly 110,000 clones, 80% to 85% seen once. The record originates from a study of CD8+ T cells in alopecia areata. Treatment in this sample: oral pan-JAK inhibitor, 5-10 mg twice daily. Lesional scalp tissue (obtained by punch biopsy) and peripheral blood were collected from alopecia areata patients. It was from PBMCs that CD4+ and CD8+ T cells were sorted. Study-wide findings and caveats: Numerous expanded lesional clones remained in scalp and blood during tofacitinib. Tofacitinib significantly brought down scalp clonality and expanded CD8+ clones among top 100.

The TCR originated in a human donor with alopecia areata. Sample: CD8+ T cells sorted from blood, taken at week 24, from a patient treated with tofacitinib.

CDR3 coding DNA: TGTGCCAGCAGCGTAGGAGAGAGGGTGGTTCACAATGAGCAGTTCTTC. Translating gives CASSVGERVVHNEQFF. V and J are TRBV9 and TRBJ2-1, with D possibly matching TRBD2 (5 bases). The germline V gene has CDR1 SGDLS and CDR2 YYNGEE. The V and J ends lost 0 bases and 5 bases respectively, with 15 bases between them. The CDR3 runs to 16 residues.